Listed below are T cell receptor beta chains from one sample, sequenced in a study of blood T cell repertoires in COVID-19. Assay: immunoSEQ multiplex PCR; the TCRdb copy retains only in-frame clones and omits some. The sample shows around 250,000 clones, over 75% of them seen only once. Specimen: peripheral blood. The receptor set was obtained from a woman aged 65 to 85 with COVID-19, enrolled during active disease. CDR3s include the opening cysteine and the closing phenylalanine or tryptophan. Fields, in order: D gene, V gene, J gene, clone size, CDR3 protein, CDR3 DNA. A D gene is named only where the DNA matches it firmly. A row's size may be missing; if present it is once, few, many or a size class.

d_gene: -
v_gene: TRBV28
j_gene: TRBJ2-1
abundance: -
CDR3aa: CASSLLGDNEQFF
CDR3nt: TGTGCCAGCAGTTTACTCGGGGATAATGAGCAGTTCTTC

d_gene: TRBD2
v_gene: TRBV19
j_gene: TRBJ2-5
abundance: once
CDR3aa: CASSIAGARETQYF
CDR3nt: TGTGCCAGTAGTATCGCGGGAGCAAGAGAGACCCAGTACTTC

d_gene: TRBD1
v_gene: TRBV7-2
j_gene: TRBJ1-2
abundance: -
CDR3aa: CALQGVANYGYTF
CDR3nt: TGTGCCTTACAGGGGGTAGCTAACTATGGCTACACCTTC

d_gene: -
v_gene: TRBV7-8
j_gene: TRBJ1-1
abundance: -
CDR3aa: CASSPRQQQPTEAFF
CDR3nt: TGTGCCAGCAGCCCTCGACAGCAACAACCCACTGAAGCTTTCTTT

d_gene: -
v_gene: TRBV21-1
j_gene: TRBJ2-3
abundance: -
CDR3aa: CASSKGTGTSGREAGTDTQYF
CDR3nt: TGTGCCAGCAGCAAGGGGACAGGGACTAGCGGGAGAGAGGCTGGCACAGATACGCAGTATTTT

d_gene: -
v_gene: TRBV29-1
j_gene: TRBJ1-2
abundance: -
CDR3aa: CSGTGMNYGYTF
CDR3nt: TGCAGCGGCACAGGGATGAACTATGGCTACACCTTC

d_gene: -
v_gene: TRBV19
j_gene: TRBJ1-3
abundance: -
CDR3aa: CASSPGSAGNTIYF
CDR3nt: TGTGCCAGTAGTCCGGGGTCAGCCGGAAACACCATATATTTT

d_gene: TRBD1
v_gene: TRBV19
j_gene: TRBJ2-2
abundance: -
CDR3aa: CASSIPGQGFGIAGELFF
CDR3nt: TGTGCCAGTAGTATTCCGGGACAGGGATTTGGAATTGCCGGGGAGCTGTTTTTT

d_gene: -
v_gene: TRBV3-1/TRBV3-2
j_gene: TRBJ2-7
abundance: once
CDR3aa: CASSQGGAAYEQYF
CDR3nt: TGTGCCAGCAGCCAAGGTGGTGCGGCGTACGAGCAGTACTTC

d_gene: -
v_gene: TRBV10-1
j_gene: TRBJ2-2
abundance: -
CDR3aa: CASSASSDTGELFF
CDR3nt: TGCGCCAGCAGTGCTAGTTCAGACACCGGGGAGCTGTTTTTT

d_gene: TRBD2
v_gene: TRBV27
j_gene: TRBJ2-5
abundance: -
CDR3aa: CASTATGTSDSRETQYF
CDR3nt: TGTGCCAGCACCGCGACCGGGACTAGCGACTCCCGGGAGACCCAGTACTTC

d_gene: -
v_gene: TRBV20-1
j_gene: TRBJ1-4
abundance: -
CDR3aa: CSGLEDEKLFF
CDR3nt: TGCAGTGGGTTGGAGGATGAAAAACTGTTTTTT

d_gene: TRBD1
v_gene: TRBV5-1
j_gene: TRBJ1-1
abundance: -
CDR3aa: CASSFSGQGGTEAFF
CDR3nt: TGCGCCAGCAGCTTTTCCGGACAGGGAGGAACTGAAGCTTTCTTT

d_gene: -
v_gene: TRBV6-2/TRBV6-3
j_gene: TRBJ2-3
abundance: -
CDR3aa: CASSYGAVSTDTQYF
CDR3nt: TGTGCCAGCAGTTACGGAGCTGTGAGCACAGATACGCAGTATTTT

d_gene: -
v_gene: TRBV5-6
j_gene: TRBJ2-7
abundance: once
CDR3aa: CASSLFGGYEQYF
CDR3nt: TGTGCCAGCAGCTTGTTCGGGGGCTACGAGCAGTACTTC

d_gene: -
v_gene: TRBV14
j_gene: TRBJ2-7
abundance: -
CDR3aa: CASSRVRLYEQYF
CDR3nt: TGTGCCAGCAGCCGGGTCAGACTCTACGAGCAGTACTTC

d_gene: TRBD2
v_gene: TRBV12-3/TRBV12-4
j_gene: TRBJ2-7
abundance: -
CDR3aa: CASSRAGSYEQYF
CDR3nt: TGTGCCAGCAGTAGAGCGGGGTCCTACGAGCAGTACTTC

d_gene: TRBD1
v_gene: TRBV11-1
j_gene: TRBJ2-7
abundance: -
CDR3aa: CASSFEGAWIEQYF
CDR3nt: TGTGCCAGCAGCTTTGAGGGGGCATGGATCGAGCAGTACTTC

d_gene: -
v_gene: TRBV18
j_gene: TRBJ1-5
abundance: once
CDR3aa: CASSPGQNQPQHF
CDR3nt: TGTGCCAGCTCACCCGGACAGAATCAGCCCCAGCATTTT

d_gene: TRBD2
v_gene: TRBV7-2
j_gene: TRBJ2-1
abundance: -
CDR3aa: CASRPHRGLAVYNEQFF
CDR3nt: TGTGCCAGCAGACCCCATCGGGGACTAGCCGTCTACAATGAGCAGTTCTTC

d_gene: TRBD2
v_gene: TRBV5-1
j_gene: TRBJ2-3
abundance: -
CDR3aa: CASSLAVGGGTDTQYF
CDR3nt: TGCGCCAGCAGCTTGGCCGTGGGAGGGGGCACAGATACGCAGTATTTT

d_gene: TRBD2
v_gene: TRBV19
j_gene: TRBJ2-7
abundance: -
CDR3aa: CATSMAGVVNEQYF
CDR3nt: TGTGCCACCAGCATGGCGGGAGTAGTTAACGAGCAGTACTTC

d_gene: -
v_gene: TRBV11-3
j_gene: TRBJ1-6
abundance: -
CDR3aa: CASSTGSSPLHF
CDR3nt: TGTGCCAGCAGCACGGGAAGTTCACCCCTCCACTTT

d_gene: TRBD2
v_gene: TRBV27
j_gene: TRBJ2-5
abundance: -
CDR3aa: CASSFGAGVGETQYF
CDR3nt: TGTGCCAGCAGTTTTGGGGCGGGAGTAGGAGAGACCCAGTACTTC

d_gene: TRBD2
v_gene: TRBV30
j_gene: TRBJ2-1
abundance: -
CDR3aa: CAWRAAGVLDEQFF
CDR3nt: TGTGCCTGGAGAGCAGCGGGAGTTCTGGATGAGCAGTTCTTC

d_gene: -
v_gene: TRBV11-3
j_gene: TRBJ1-1
abundance: -
CDR3aa: CASSRQENTEAFF
CDR3nt: TGTGCCAGCAGTCGACAGGAGAACACTGAAGCTTTCTTT

d_gene: -
v_gene: TRBV5-6
j_gene: TRBJ2-7
abundance: -
CDR3aa: CASSLIGSYYEQYF
CDR3nt: TGTGCCAGCAGCCTTATCGGGTCTTACTACGAGCAGTACTTC

d_gene: -
v_gene: TRBV6-5
j_gene: TRBJ1-1
abundance: -
CDR3aa: CASSRGRTEAFF
CDR3nt: TGTGCCAGCAGTCGGGGTCGGACTGAAGCTTTCTTT

d_gene: -
v_gene: TRBV28
j_gene: TRBJ2-5
abundance: -
CDR3aa: CASSPYQETQYF
CDR3nt: TGTGCCAGCAGCCCGTACCAAGAGACCCAGTACTTC

d_gene: -
v_gene: TRBV2
j_gene: TRBJ2-3
abundance: once
CDR3aa: CASSNLLAARTDTQYF
CDR3nt: TGTGCCAGCAGTAATCTTCTAGCAGCCCGCACAGATACGCAGTATTTT

d_gene: TRBD1
v_gene: TRBV5-1
j_gene: TRBJ1-1
abundance: -
CDR3aa: CATTPGQGNTEAFF
CDR3nt: TGCGCCACCACACCCGGACAGGGAAACACTGAAGCTTTCTTT

d_gene: TRBD1
v_gene: TRBV6-5
j_gene: TRBJ2-7
abundance: -
CDR3aa: CASSNYRGSYEQYF
CDR3nt: TGTGCCAGCAGCAACTACAGGGGTTCCTACGAGCAGTACTTC

d_gene: TRBD2
v_gene: TRBV5-1
j_gene: TRBJ2-7
abundance: -
CDR3aa: CASSSRLASSSGEQYF
CDR3nt: TGCGCCAGCAGCTCCCGACTAGCATCTTCATCGGGCGAGCAGTACTTC

d_gene: -
v_gene: TRBV30
j_gene: TRBJ2-1
abundance: -
CDR3aa: CAWSVQNEQFF
CDR3nt: TGTGCCTGGAGTGTACAGAATGAGCAGTTCTTC

d_gene: -
v_gene: TRBV6-2/TRBV6-3
j_gene: TRBJ1-3
abundance: -
CDR3aa: CASSYAPGGNTIYF
CDR3nt: TGTGCCAGCAGTTACGCGCCAGGCGGAAACACCATATATTTT

d_gene: TRBD2
v_gene: TRBV7-9
j_gene: TRBJ2-3
abundance: -
CDR3aa: CASSLVGGSSTDTQYF
CDR3nt: TGTGCCAGCAGCTTAGTTGGCGGGAGTTCCACAGATACGCAGTATTTT

d_gene: -
v_gene: TRBV28
j_gene: TRBJ2-4
abundance: -
CDR3aa: CASAGSKNIQYF
CDR3nt: TGTGCCAGCGCGGGGTCCAAAAACATTCAGTACTTC

d_gene: TRBD1
v_gene: TRBV11-3
j_gene: TRBJ2-4
abundance: -
CDR3aa: CASSAGQGIPLAKNIQYF
CDR3nt: TGTGCCAGCAGCGCGGGACAGGGGATTCCACTAGCCAAAAACATTCAGTACTTC

d_gene: TRBD2
v_gene: TRBV4-3
j_gene: TRBJ2-1
abundance: -
CDR3aa: CASSQVLTSGDYYNEQFF
CDR3nt: TGCGCCAGCAGCCAAGTTCTGACTAGCGGGGACTACTACAATGAGCAGTTCTTC

d_gene: -
v_gene: TRBV7-9
j_gene: TRBJ2-2
abundance: -
CDR3aa: CATRGVANTGELFF
CDR3nt: TGTGCCACCAGAGGAGTCGCGAACACCGGGGAGCTGTTTTTT

d_gene: -
v_gene: TRBV20-1
j_gene: TRBJ2-1
abundance: -
CDR3aa: CSVLIQGQFF
CDR3nt: TGCAGTGTCTTAATACAGGGGCAGTTCTTC

d_gene: -
v_gene: TRBV7-3
j_gene: TRBJ2-3
abundance: -
CDR3aa: CASSPRMAGDTQYF
CDR3nt: TGTGCCAGCAGCCCACGTATGGCCGGGGATACGCAGTATTTT

d_gene: -
v_gene: TRBV10-2
j_gene: TRBJ1-2
abundance: once
CDR3aa: CASSGDTYGYTF
CDR3nt: TGCGCCAGCAGTGGCGACACCTATGGCTACACCTTC

d_gene: -
v_gene: TRBV11-3
j_gene: TRBJ2-1
abundance: -
CDR3aa: CASSLVPGVANEQFF
CDR3nt: TGTGCCAGCAGCTTAGTCCCCGGGGTGGCCAATGAGCAGTTCTTC

d_gene: -
v_gene: TRBV24-1
j_gene: TRBJ1-5
abundance: -
CDR3aa: CATSDWWGLPSNQPQHF
CDR3nt: TGTGCCACCAGTGATTGGTGGGGCTTACCTAGCAATCAGCCCCAGCATTTT

d_gene: TRBD1
v_gene: TRBV30
j_gene: TRBJ1-1
abundance: -
CDR3aa: CAGGQGTNTEAFF
CDR3nt: TGTGCCGGAGGACAGGGAACAAACACTGAAGCTTTCTTT

d_gene: -
v_gene: TRBV30
j_gene: TRBJ1-5
abundance: once
CDR3aa: CAWSVGGAHNQPQHF
CDR3nt: TGTGCCTGGAGTGTTGGGGGGGCACACAATCAGCCCCAGCATTTT

d_gene: TRBD1
v_gene: TRBV7-2
j_gene: TRBJ2-1
abundance: few
CDR3aa: CASSSRTGSYNEQFF
CDR3nt: TGTGCCAGCAGCTCACGGACAGGCTCCTACAATGAGCAGTTCTTC

d_gene: -
v_gene: TRBV4-2
j_gene: TRBJ2-7
abundance: once
CDR3aa: CASSQDSPSDEQYF
CDR3nt: TGTGCCAGCAGCCAAGATTCCCCCTCCGACGAGCAGTACTTC

d_gene: -
v_gene: TRBV20-1
j_gene: TRBJ2-7
abundance: -
CDR3aa: CSASPGLSPHSSYEQYF
CDR3nt: TGCAGTGCTAGTCCGGGACTCTCCCCCCACAGCTCCTACGAGCAGTACTTC

d_gene: -
v_gene: TRBV7-3
j_gene: TRBJ2-2
abundance: -
CDR3aa: CASGGVGVGELFF
CDR3nt: TGTGCCAGCGGGGGCGTAGGGGTCGGGGAGCTGTTTTTT

d_gene: -
v_gene: TRBV6-5
j_gene: TRBJ1-5
abundance: -
CDR3aa: CASRPLEGQPQHF
CDR3nt: TGTGCCAGCAGGCCTCTAGAGGGACAGCCCCAGCATTTT

d_gene: TRBD2
v_gene: TRBV7-3
j_gene: TRBJ2-1
abundance: -
CDR3aa: CASSPQTSGNEQFF
CDR3nt: TGTGCCAGCAGCCCACAGACTAGCGGCAATGAGCAGTTCTTC

d_gene: -
v_gene: TRBV5-5
j_gene: TRBJ2-1
abundance: -
CDR3aa: CASSFGALTNYNEQFF
CDR3nt: TGTGCCAGCAGCTTCGGAGCACTAACGAATTACAATGAGCAGTTCTTC